These 18 T cell receptor beta chains came from one sample sequenced in a study of read filtering for tumor transcriptome and immune sequencing. This library used roughly 400 ng RNA and molecular barcoded adaptors spanning alpha/delta and beta/gamma chains. One entry per CDR3 protein, called by TCRdb with MiXCR from the reads. The table includes over 80,000 distinct CDR3 sequences, around an eighth detected once. Source material: a population of CD138-negative cells sorted from bone marrow. The origin of the receptors is a donor at least 40 years old with multiple myeloma.

This clonotype was seen at least ten times. The chain recombines TRBV20-1 with TRBJ2-3; D is ambiguous. Trimming pared 6 bases from V and 2 bases from J, leaving 12 bases between. The CDR3 is 13 amino acids. In germline, CDR1 is DFQATT, CDR2 SNEGSKA (reference sequence). CDR3 amino acids: CSALIRTTDTQYF. DNA of the CDR3: TGCAGTGCCCTGATTAGGACCACAGATACGCAGTATTTT.

This chain uses TRBV12-3 or TRBV12-4 with TRBJ2-1; 16 nucleotides agree with TRBD2. V gave up 7 bases and J gave up 5 bases; unmatched junction bases: 8. The CDR3 is made up of 17 amino acids. Written as DNA, the CDR3 is TGTGCCAGCACCCAGGGACTAGCGGGAGGGCAAGACAATGAGCAGTTCTTC. Protein: CASTQGLAGGQDNEQFF.

This clonotype was counted at least ten times. This chain connects TRBV27 to TRBJ2-7; D gene uncertain. Trimming left V 7 bases short and J 6 bases short, with 22 bases between. The CDR3 consists of 15 residues. Germline-derived CDR1 and CDR2 are MNHEY and SMNVEV (reference sequence). The CDR3 loop reads CASMLSQIQVGEQYF. In DNA form, the CDR3 reads TGTGCCAGCATGTTGAGCCAGATTCAAGTAGGCGAGCAGTACTTC.

With regard to this clonotype: Given a much more abundant clone one base away, this may be a read error. The CDR3 loop reads CACSLTAGGGLGYTF. In DNA form, the CDR3 reads TGTGCCTGCAGCTTAACGGCAGGGGGAGGGTTAGGCTACACCTTC. V gene TRBV11-2 combines with J gene TRBJ1-2; TRBD1 agrees at 7 bases. Germline CDR1 is SGHAT and CDR2 is FQNNGV. The CDR3 extends over 15 amino acids.

A few counts support this clonotype. Possible read error: a much larger clone is one base away. The chain is built from TRBV6-2 or TRBV6-3 and TRBJ2-5; 7 positions agree with TRBD2. With the DNA end fitting TRBJ2-1 better, the J assignment may be wrong. The germline CDR1 and CDR2 sequences are MNHEY and SVGEGT. The length of the CDR3 is 14 residues. For the CDR3, the DNA is TGTGCCAGCCACCCTTGGGGAGGGCAAGAGACCCAGTTCTTC. It encodes CASHPWGGQETQFF.

This clonotype was observed at least ten times. V gene TRBV29-1 combines with J gene TRBJ1-5; tentatively, D is TRBD1 (5 bases). V was clipped by 6 bases and J by 1 base, with 13 bases between them. The CDR3 runs to 14 residues. CDR1 and CDR2 from the germline V gene are SQVTM and ANQGSEA. CDR3 sequence (DNA): TGCAGCGTCGCGAACCGGGACAGCAATCAGCCCCAGCATTTT. The encoded protein is CSVANRDSNQPQHF.

V is TRBV25-1 and J is TRBJ2-3; D gene ambiguous. This CDR3 is built from 13 residues. V was trimmed by 4 bases and J by 3 bases, leaving 8 bases between them. Germline-derived CDR1 and CDR2 are MGHDK and SYGVNS. The CDR3 loop is CASSASTTDTQYF. The CDR3 DNA follows: TGTGCCAGCAGTGCCTCAACGACAGATACGCAGTATTTT.

This clonotype was found many times. The rearrangement uses TRBV19 and TRBJ2-7, with unresolved D. CDR1 and CDR2 from the germline V gene are LNHDA and SQIVND (reference sequence). The germline V and J ends were trimmed by 5 bases and 0 bases, with 11 bases remaining between them. This CDR3 has 14 residues. CDR3 nucleotide sequence: TGTGCCAGTAGTCGTGCAGCCAGCTCCTACGAGCAGTACTTC. Residues: CASSRAASSYEQYF.

As concerns this clonotype: With a much larger clone just one base away, this may be a read error. The chain couples TRBV7-9 to TRBJ2-3; D is uncertain. The CDR3 length is 14 residues. The V gene's germline CDR1 is SEHNR and CDR2 FQNEAQ (reference sequence). CDR3 in amino acids: CASSLDLSTDTQCF. The DNA for the CDR3 is TGTGCCAGCAGCTTAGATCTTAGCACAGATACGCAGTGTTTT.

This clonotype was detected many times. The V gene is TRBV24-1, the J gene TRBJ2-2; a weak D match, TRBD1 (6 bases). The germline V gene encodes CDR1 KGHDR and CDR2 SFDVKD. The CDR3 runs 15 residues. The germline V and J ends were trimmed by 4 bases and 3 bases, with 11 bases remaining between them. CDR3 region: CATSDSGTHTGELFF. CDR3 DNA: TGTGCCACCAGTGACTCCGGGACACACACCGGGGAGCTGTTTTTT.

This clonotype was observed at least ten times. The V call is TRBV10-3, the J call TRBJ1-3, with 7 nucleotides matching TRBD1. Germline CDR1 and CDR2: ENHRY and SYGVKD. The length of the CDR3 is 15 residues. V trimming: 10 bases; J trimming: 0 bases; junction bases outside the gene matches: 9. The CDR3 here is CATRDSGSSGNTIYF. In nucleotides, the CDR3 is TGTGCCACCAGGGACAGCGGATCCTCTGGAAACACCATATATTTT.

There are many counts of this clonotype. The rearrangement links TRBV10-3 to TRBJ2-7; the D is unclear. This CDR3 is 15 amino acids long. Germline V gene lookup returns CDR1 ENHRY and CDR2 SYGVKD. Trimming removed 0 bases from V and 7 bases from J, with 16 bases in between. The CDR3 sequence: CAISESRERVGEQYF. CDR3 coding DNA: TGTGCCATCAGTGAGTCTAGAGAAAGGGTCGGGGAGCAGTACTTC.

This clonotype was counted at least ten times. The V gene is TRBV29-1, the J gene TRBJ2-1, with 10 bases fitting TRBD1. CDR1 and CDR2 from the germline V gene are SQVTM and ANQGSEA. V was pared by 6 bases and J by 7 bases, with 9 bases of the junction left unmatched. The length of the CDR3 is 14 residues. The CDR3 DNA reads as TGCAGCGTGAATGATGGGACAGGGGTGAATGAGCAGTTCTTC. Encoded protein: CSVNDGTGVNEQFF.

A few counts support this clonotype. This could be a read error, since a much larger clone is one nucleotide away. The rearrangement uses TRBV6-2 or TRBV6-3 and TRBJ2-1; D might be TRBD1 (5 bases). From germline, CDR1 is MNHEY and CDR2 SVGEGT. The CDR3 runs to 15 residues. In DNA, the CDR3 is TGTGCCAGCAGTTACCCCGGACATGTATACAGTGAGCAGTTCTTC. It is translated as CASSYPGHVYSEQFF.

This clonotype was seen many times. CDR3 region: CASSQEGQHEAFF. Here the CDR3 DNA reads TGTGCCAGCAGCCAAGAGGGGCAGCATGAAGCTTTCTTT. V gene TRBV4-2 combines with J gene TRBJ1-1, with TRBD1 as a possible D gene (5 bases). The ends were cut back, 0 bases at V and 7 bases at J, with 9 bases in the middle. The V gene's germline CDR1 is LGHNA and CDR2 YNFKEQ. The CDR3 totals 13 residues.

This clonotype was observed a handful of times. A much larger clonotype is one base distant, so this may be a read error. The V and J genes are TRBV5-1 and TRBJ1-5, with D unresolved. Between the trimmed V and J ends, which lost 4 bases and 11 bases, there was a span of 16 bases. In germline, CDR1 is SGHRS, CDR2 YFSETQ. This CDR3 has 13 amino acids. The CDR3, as DNA: TGCGCCAGCAGCCCGCCGGGTGGAAGAGCCCAGCATTTT. This gives the protein CASSPPGGRAQHF.

This clonotype has at least ten counts. The V gene is TRBV7-3, the J gene TRBJ2-1; D ambiguous. Trimming left V 1 base short and J 0 bases short, with 10 bases between. The CDR3 spans 16 residues. Germline CDR1 SGHTA, CDR2 FQGTGA. CDR3: CASSLKGSGSYNEQFF. The CDR3 DNA reads TGTGCCAGCAGCTTAAAGGGCTCCGGCTCCTACAATGAGCAGTTCTTC.

As for this clonotype: This sequence may be a read error, since a much larger clone differs from it by one base. This is likely a read error, given that the CDR3 carries no conserved phenylalanine or tryptophan at its end. V usage is TRBV29-1 and J usage is TRBJ2-5; D ambiguous. The CDR3 is 12 amino acids. Germline assignment: CDR1 SQVTM and CDR2 ANQGSEA. The V end was cut by 6 bases, the J end by 5 bases, with 13 bases between. The CDR3 nucleotides read TGCAGCGTCTCCAACCCGGAGGAGACCCAGTACCTC. Translated, it gives CSVSNPEETQYL.